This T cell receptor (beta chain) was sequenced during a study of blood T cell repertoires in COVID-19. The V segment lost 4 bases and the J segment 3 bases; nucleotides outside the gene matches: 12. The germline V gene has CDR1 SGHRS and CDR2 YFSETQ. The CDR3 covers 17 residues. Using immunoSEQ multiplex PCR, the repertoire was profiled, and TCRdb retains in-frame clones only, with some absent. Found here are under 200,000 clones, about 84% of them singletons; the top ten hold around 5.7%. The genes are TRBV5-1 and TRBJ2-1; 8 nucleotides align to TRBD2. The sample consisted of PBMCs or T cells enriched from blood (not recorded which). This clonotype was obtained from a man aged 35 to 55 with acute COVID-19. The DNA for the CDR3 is TGCGCCAGCAGCGGAGCTAAAGCGGGAGATGGCTACAATGAGCAGTTCTTC. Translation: CASSGAKAGDGYNEQFF.